The 5 T cell receptor beta chains in this list originate from one sample, sequenced in a study of T cells in Graves' hyperthyroidism and ophthalmopathy. RNA transcripts yielded amplified TCR beta CDR3 regions. A first-round RT-PCR of the TCR CDR3 used the HTBI primer set. Via MiXCR, TCRdb re-called the multiplex PCR reads, giving one row per CDR3 protein. Among 280,000 or so distinct CDR3 sequences listed, around 15% were seen once. Sequencing was done on a sample of blood. These receptors all come from a woman in her forties or fifties with Graves' hyperthyroidism that later progressed to Graves' ophthalmopathy.

With respect to this clonotype: A read error may produce the germline difference seen at one junction end. The chain employs TRBV19 and TRBJ2-2, with TRBD2 matching over 10 bases. From germline, CDR1 is LNHDA and CDR2 SQIVND (reference sequence). The CDR3 covers 14 residues. CDR3 coding DNA: TGTGCCGGAGCGGGAGGGCCGGGCACCAGGGAGCTGTTTTTT. This translates into CAGAGGPGTRELFF.

The chain uses TRBV5-8 and TRBJ2-3; D might be TRBD1 or TRBD2, each matching 5 bases. The germline V and J ends were trimmed by 7 bases and 4 bases, with 13 bases remaining between them. Germline CDR1 is SGHTS and CDR2 is YDEGEE. The CDR3 has 13 residues. The CDR3 is CASGPWGSDTQYF. CDR3 DNA sequence: TGTGCCAGCGGCCCTTGGGGGTCAGATACGCAGTATTTT. The variable domain in full, with the rest retrieved from reference TRBV5-8 and TRBJ2-3, is EAGVTQSPTHLIKTRGQQATLRCSPISGHTSVYWYQQALGLGLQFLLWYDEGEERNRGNFPPRFSGRQFPNYSSELNVNALELEDSALYLCASGPWGSDTQYFGPGTRLTVL.

The table lists this clonotype with many counts. The genes are TRBV5-5 and TRBJ1-1, with TRBD1 identical over 7 bases. This CDR3 is built from 16 residues. Per the germline V gene, CDR1 is SGHKS and CDR2 is YYEKEE (reference sequence). J gave up 6 bases and V 4 bases, and 15 bases lay outside the gene matches. The CDR3 nucleotides read TGTGCCAGCAGCCAAACGATAGGACAGGTAGTGGCTGAAGCTTTCTTT. It yields the protein CASSQTIGQVVAEAFF.

In its sample, this clonotype was seen many times. One junction end disagrees with the germline gene, perhaps due to a read error. The chain carries TRBV10-3 and TRBJ2-2; TRBD2 matches 14 bases. The germline gives CDR1 ENHRY, CDR2 SYGVKD. The CDR3 consists of 16 residues. In nucleotides, the CDR3 is TGTGCCATCAGTGGGACTAGCGGGAGGAACCCCGGGGAGCTGTTTTTT. It is translated as CAISGTSGRNPGELFF.

There are many counts of this clonotype. The chain has TRBV3-1 and TRBJ2-1; D is perhaps TRBD1 or TRBD2 (5 bases each). The CDR3 is 15 amino acids. The germline gives CDR1 LGHDT, CDR2 YNNKEL (reference sequence). V was cut by 3 bases and J by 9 bases, with 18 bases left in between. The CDR3 protein is CASSQGHPQRGEQFF. CDR3 sequence (DNA): TGTGCCAGCAGCCAGGGGCACCCCCAACGGGGTGAGCAGTTCTTC.